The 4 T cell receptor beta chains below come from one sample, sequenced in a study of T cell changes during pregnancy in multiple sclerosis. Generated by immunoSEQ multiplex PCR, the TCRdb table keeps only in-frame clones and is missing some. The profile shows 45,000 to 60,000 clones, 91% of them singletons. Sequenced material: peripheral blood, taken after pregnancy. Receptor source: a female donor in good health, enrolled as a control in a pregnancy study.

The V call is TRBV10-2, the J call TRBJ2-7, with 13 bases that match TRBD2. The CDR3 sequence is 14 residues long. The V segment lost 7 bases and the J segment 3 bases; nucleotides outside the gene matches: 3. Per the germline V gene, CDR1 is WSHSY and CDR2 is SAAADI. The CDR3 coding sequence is TGCGCCAGCACACTAGCGGGAGGGATCTACGAGCAGTACTTC. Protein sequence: CASTLAGGIYEQYF.

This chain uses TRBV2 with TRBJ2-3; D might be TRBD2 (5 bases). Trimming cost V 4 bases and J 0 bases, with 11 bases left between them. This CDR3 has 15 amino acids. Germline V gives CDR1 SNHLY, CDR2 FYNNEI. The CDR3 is CASSVRAASTDTQYF. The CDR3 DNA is TGTGCCAGCAGTGTGAGGGCGGCTAGCACAGATACGCAGTATTTT.

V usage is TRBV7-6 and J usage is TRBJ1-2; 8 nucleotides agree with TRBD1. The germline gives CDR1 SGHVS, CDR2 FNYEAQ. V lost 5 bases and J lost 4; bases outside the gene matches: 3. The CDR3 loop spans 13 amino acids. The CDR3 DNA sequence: TGTGCCAGCAGCCGACAGGGGTCCTATGGCTACACCTTC. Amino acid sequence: CASSRQGSYGYTF.

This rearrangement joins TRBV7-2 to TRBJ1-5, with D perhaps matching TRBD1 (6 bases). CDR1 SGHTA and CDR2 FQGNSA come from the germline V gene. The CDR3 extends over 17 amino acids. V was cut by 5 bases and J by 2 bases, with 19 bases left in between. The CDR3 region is CASSPAGGAAGNQPQHF. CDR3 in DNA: TGTGCCAGCAGCCCCGCGGGGGGGGCAGCAGGCAATCAGCCCCAGCATTTT.